These T cell receptor beta chains were read from a single sample in a study of cytomegalovirus exposure and HLA in healthy donors. Profiled with immunoSEQ multiplex PCR; TCRdb holds only in-frame clones, not every one. Its listing shows 110,000 to 150,000 clones. Material: PBMCs. These receptors were collected from a male donor in good health and CMV-seronegative. Both conserved end residues are part of each CDR3. The order of the fields is CDR3 length, D gene, V gene, J gene, CDR3 DNA, CDR3 protein. D genes are given only for firm matches.

cdr3_length: 11
d_call: -
v_call: TRBV9
j_call: TRBJ2-1
cdr3_nt: TGTGCCAGCAGCGTAGCCAGTGAGCAGTTCTTC
cdr3_aa: CASSVASEQFF

cdr3_length: 15
d_call: TRBD2
v_call: TRBV29-1
j_call: TRBJ2-3
cdr3_nt: TGCAGCCTCCGCGGGACTAGCGGAAACACAGATACGCAGTATTTT
cdr3_aa: CSLRGTSGNTDTQYF

cdr3_length: 14
d_call: -
v_call: TRBV5-1
j_call: TRBJ1-2
cdr3_nt: TGCGCCAGCACCCCGGGTGGGTCAGCCTATGGCTACACCTTC
cdr3_aa: CASTPGGSAYGYTF

cdr3_length: 20
d_call: TRBD1
v_call: TRBV29-1
j_call: TRBJ1-6
cdr3_nt: TGCAGCGTTGCCCTTGGGGGGGGAGGCGGGACAGGGGAACAAGATTCACCCCTCCACTTT
cdr3_aa: CSVALGGGGGTGEQDSPLHF

cdr3_length: 13
d_call: -
v_call: TRBV6-5
j_call: TRBJ1-5
cdr3_nt: TGTGCCAGCAGTTTAGATAGCAATCAGCCCCAGCATTTT
cdr3_aa: CASSLDSNQPQHF

cdr3_length: 13
d_call: -
v_call: TRBV5-1
j_call: TRBJ2-7
cdr3_nt: TGCGCCAGCAGCTTGATGGGGACTTACGAGCAGTACTTC
cdr3_aa: CASSLMGTYEQYF

cdr3_length: 14
d_call: -
v_call: TRBV5-1
j_call: TRBJ2-5
cdr3_nt: TGCGCCAGCAGCTTGGAACAGGGTTACGAGACCCAGTACTTC
cdr3_aa: CASSLEQGYETQYF

cdr3_length: 20
d_call: TRBD2
v_call: TRBV4-3
j_call: TRBJ2-3
cdr3_nt: TGCGCCAGCAGCCAAGATAAAAAGCTAGCGGGGCAGCTAAGCACAGATACGCAGTATTTT
cdr3_aa: CASSQDKKLAGQLSTDTQYF

cdr3_length: 14
d_call: -
v_call: TRBV2
j_call: TRBJ1-5
cdr3_nt: TGTGCCAGCACCGATGGGACATCCAATCAGCCCCAGCATTTT
cdr3_aa: CASTDGTSNQPQHF

cdr3_length: 15
d_call: -
v_call: TRBV30
j_call: TRBJ2-7
cdr3_nt: TGTGCCTGGGGTCCCCAAAACCGGGGAACCTACGAGCAGTACTTC
cdr3_aa: CAWGPQNRGTYEQYF

cdr3_length: 14
d_call: TRBD1
v_call: TRBV19
j_call: TRBJ2-2
cdr3_nt: TGTGCCAGTAGTATGACAGGGGTCTCCGGGGAGCTGTTTTTT
cdr3_aa: CASSMTGVSGELFF

cdr3_length: 16
d_call: -
v_call: TRBV5-6
j_call: TRBJ1-1
cdr3_nt: TGTGCCAGCAGCTTGGGTAGGTTTCCAGGGTACACTGAAGCTTTCTTT
cdr3_aa: CASSLGRFPGYTEAFF

cdr3_length: 15
d_call: -
v_call: TRBV19
j_call: TRBJ2-3
cdr3_nt: TGTGCCAGTAGTGACGGGGGACTGAGCACAGATACGCAGTATTTT
cdr3_aa: CASSDGGLSTDTQYF

cdr3_length: 14
d_call: -
v_call: TRBV5-5
j_call: TRBJ1-1
cdr3_nt: TGTGCCAGCAGCCTAGTCCAGGGTCCCCCTGAAGCTTTCTTT
cdr3_aa: CASSLVQGPPEAFF

cdr3_length: 14
d_call: TRBD2
v_call: TRBV10-2
j_call: TRBJ2-1
cdr3_nt: TGCGCCAGCAGTGAGACGGGAGGGTACAATGAGCAGTTCTTC
cdr3_aa: CASSETGGYNEQFF

cdr3_length: 17
d_call: -
v_call: TRBV14
j_call: TRBJ2-5
cdr3_nt: TGTGCCAGCAGCCAAGATCCAGGTCGTAGACACCTGTCATCCCAGTACTTC
cdr3_aa: CASSQDPGRRHLSSQYF